The 8 T cell receptor beta chains in this list originate from one sample, sequenced in a study of T-cell memory formation after mild COVID-19. In TCRdb, the 5' RACE reads were re-called with MiXCR into one record per CDR3 protein. The sample consists of approximately 34,000 distinct CDR3 sequences, 7.7% of them appearing once. The sample consisted of PBMCs or a T cell subset sorted from them (not recorded which). The receptors shown here come from a man between 18 and 35 years old who had mild COVID-19 (a few samples of this study predate the infection). Cell type and time point are not known.

In this sample, this clonotype turned up a few times. V usage is TRBV7-9 and J usage is TRBJ1-6; no definite D call. V lost 2 bases and J 7 bases, leaving 12 bases between the germline ends. Germline V gene lookup returns CDR1 SEHNR and CDR2 FQNEAQ (reference sequence). There are 15 residues in the CDR3. The CDR3 reads CASSLSGVGNSPLHF. The CDR3 bases are TGTGCCAGCAGCTTATCGGGCGTCGGGAATTCACCCCTCCACTTT.

This clonotype was found many times. This sequence joins TRBV6-6 and TRBJ2-7; no clear D gene. Germline CDR1 is MNHNY and CDR2 is SVGAGI (reference sequence). With 6 bases removed from V and 5 bases from J, the gap between germline ends came to 14 bases. This CDR3 is built from 13 residues. CDR3 coding DNA: TGTGCCAGCAGCCCACAGAGAAAGGACGAGCAGTACTTC. Its protein is CASSPQRKDEQYF.

This clonotype occurred many times. The chain is built from TRBV10-3 and TRBJ1-6; 7 nucleotides align to TRBD1. The CDR3 covers 13 residues. Trimming at V came to 7 bases and at J to 8 bases, leaving 5 bases not matched to a gene. The germline V gene encodes CDR1 ENHRY and CDR2 SYGVKD. In DNA form, the CDR3 reads TGTGCCATCAAAGACAGGGTCTATTCACCCCTCCACTTT. The encoded protein is CAIKDRVYSPLHF.

As regards this clonotype: This clone may be a read error of a much larger clone one base away. This chain connects TRBV5-1 to TRBJ2-5; D possibly uses TRBD1 or TRBD2 (5 bases each). V was pared by 4 bases and J by 5 bases, with 12 bases between. Germline V gene sequence: CDR1 SGHRS, CDR2 YFSETQ. The CDR3 extends over 13 amino acids. In DNA, the CDR3 is TGCGCCAGCAGCCCGGGACCCGACGAGACCCAGTACTTC. It is translated as CASSPGPDETQYF.

The rearrangement links TRBV11-3 to TRBJ2-7; D is ambiguous. The CDR3 length is 16 residues. V shed 2 bases and J shed 0 bases, with 14 bases lying between them. Germline-derived CDR1 and CDR2 are SGHNT and YENEEA. Here the CDR3 reads CASSLTRALSSYEQYF. The CDR3 DNA reads TGTGCCAGCAGCTTAACTCGGGCCCTGAGCTCCTACGAGCAGTACTTC.

The chain employs TRBV7-2 and TRBJ2-5; D is unresolved. Trimming removed 3 bases from V and 4 bases from J, with 9 bases in between. This CDR3 comprises 13 residues. In germline, CDR1 is SGHTA, CDR2 FQGNSA. CDR3 coding DNA: TGTGCCAGCAGCTTTTCAGTCCTAGAGACCCAGTACTTC. This encodes CASSFSVLETQYF.

This clonotype has a handful of counts. The rearrangement links TRBV18 to TRBJ2-2; 11 bases are a match to TRBD1. This CDR3 is built from 16 residues. The germline CDR1 and CDR2 sequences are KGHSH and LQKENI. V was clipped by 0 bases and J by 3 bases; unmatched bases: 0. In DNA, the CDR3 is TGTGCCAGCTCACCACCGGGACAGGGGGACACCGGGGAGCTGTTTTTT. Its translation: CASSPPGQGDTGELFF.

Many counts were recorded for this clonotype. The DNA for the CDR3 is TGTGCCAGCAGTCCGGGGGGTTCCGGGGGCGGCTACACCTTC. This codes for CASSPGGSGGGYTF. The V call is TRBV12-3 or TRBV12-4, the J call TRBJ1-2, with D possibly TRBD1 on 6 matching bases. This CDR3 region has 14 residues. The V end was cut by 5 bases, the J end by 8 bases, with 18 bases between.